Below are 15 T cell receptor beta chains sequenced from a single sample in a study of low-dose radiotherapy and immunotherapy resistance in tumors. First-strand cDNA used TRAV- and TRBV-specific primers, covering alpha and beta chains. TCR amplification ran roughly 20 PCR cycles using constant-region and V-primer adapter primers. TCRdb analysed the reads with MiXCR anew, one entry per CDR3 protein. The sample has fewer than 50,000 distinct CDR3 sequences, about 25% seen once. Time point specified: after trial treatment. The treatment here: LDRT plus nivolumab, ipilimumab, low-dose cyclophosphamide and aspirin (RACIN trial). This sample comprised PBMCs, obtained after low-dose radiotherapy plus immunotherapy. These receptors were obtained from a male donor with prostate cancer.

This clonotype was counted ten times or more. The rearrangement uses TRBV5-1 and TRBJ2-6; D is undetermined. The germline V gene has CDR1 SGHRS and CDR2 YFSETQ. This CDR3 has 14 residues. V was trimmed by 7 bases and J by 0 bases, leaving 8 bases between them. CDR3 sequence: CASSQSSGANVLTF. The CDR3 DNA follows: TGCGCCAGCTCCCAGTCCTCTGGGGCCAACGTCCTGACTTTC. The entire variable domain, with the rest obtained from reference TRBV5-1 and TRBJ2-6, is as follows: KAGVTQTPRYLIKTRGQQVTLSCSPISGHRSVSWYQQTPGQGLQFLFEYFSETQRNKGNFPGRFSGRQFSNSRSEMNVSTLELGDSALYLCASSQSSGANVLTFGAGSRLTVL.

This clonotype was counted many times. DNA for the CDR3: TGCGCCAGCAGTGAGAAGCGGGGGGTTAGCACAGATACGCAGTATTTT. Protein: CASSEKRGVSTDTQYF. The V call is TRBV10-1, the J call TRBJ2-3; TRBD2 aligns across 9 bases. Trimming took 2 bases from V and 0 from J; bases not matched to a gene: 3. The CDR3 is 16 amino acids. Germline lookup yields CDR1 WNHNN and CDR2 SYGVQD (reference sequence).

Comment on this clonotype: A single base is all that separates this from a far larger clone, so a read error is likely. The chain recombines TRBV7-9 with TRBJ2-1, with D unresolved. The germline gives CDR1 SEHNR, CDR2 FQNEAQ (reference sequence). This CDR3 is built from 13 residues. The CDR3 protein is CASSLTSRHERFF. CDR3 bases: TGTGCCAGCAGCTTAACCTCTAGGCATGAGCGGTTCTTC.

This chain connects TRBV12-3 or TRBV12-4 to TRBJ1-5, with a weak D call TRBD1 (6 bases). V was clipped by 5 bases and J by 3 bases, with 14 bases between them. The CDR3 is 15 residues long. Written as DNA, the CDR3 is TGTGCCAGCAGTCCCGGAGGGACAATCAATCAGCCCCAGCATTTT. Amino acid sequence: CASSPGGTINQPQHF.

This clonotype was recorded once. A read error is likely here: a far larger clone is one base away. The chain combines TRBV5-4 with TRBJ2-3, with 9 bases aligning to TRBD1. V lost 5 bases and J lost 0; bases outside the gene matches: 4. Looked up from germline, CDR1 is SGHNT and CDR2 is YYREEE (reference sequence). The CDR3 has 15 amino acids. Here the CDR3 DNA reads TGTGCCAGCAGTTTACAGGGGGCTAGCACAGATACGCAGTATTTT. Translated, it gives CASSLQGASTDTQYF.

This clonotype has a count of ten or more. The chain joins TRBV4-1 to TRBJ2-5; 8 bases agree with TRBD2. This CDR3 spans 15 amino acids. Germline trimming cut 5 bases from V and 5 bases from J; bases unmatched to any gene: 10. CDR1 and CDR2 from the germline V gene are MGHRA and YSYEKL. The CDR3 coding sequence is TGCGCCAGCAGCGTAAGCGGGGGAGGGACGGAGACCCAGTACTTC. Protein product: CASSVSGGGTETQYF.

This clonotype was observed at least ten times. The gene calls are TRBV6-5 and TRBJ2-3; tentatively, D is TRBD1 or TRBD2 (5 bases each). This CDR3 is 16 amino acids long. CDR1 is MNHEY and CDR2 is SVGAGI in the germline V gene. Trimming took off 6 bases at V and 6 bases at J, with 22 bases between the two ends. In nucleotides, the CDR3 is TGTGCCAGCAGGGACCAGAGAGGGGAGCCTTGGGATACGCAGTATTTT. Translation: CASRDQRGEPWDTQYF.

This clonotype was recorded at least ten times. The V gene is TRBV19, the J gene TRBJ2-1; the D gene is possibly TRBD1 (5 bases). The CDR3 loop spans 15 amino acids. Trimming removed 6 bases from V and 1 base from J, with 13 bases in between. CDR1 is LNHDA and CDR2 is SQIVND in the germline V gene (reference sequence). CDR3 residues: CASSWAYRSYNEQFF. The CDR3 bases are TGTGCCAGTAGCTGGGCATACAGGTCCTACAATGAGCAGTTCTTC.

This clonotype was picked up many times. This chain joins TRBV30 and TRBJ1-1; D is unresolved. Trimming removed 0 bases from V and 1 base from J, with 9 bases in between. Germline loops: CDR1 GTSNPN, CDR2 SVGIG (reference sequence). The CDR3 extends over 14 amino acids. The CDR3 spells CAWSVLGRNTEAFF. The CDR3 coding sequence is TGTGCCTGGAGTGTACTAGGCAGGAACACTGAAGCTTTCTTT.

The sample holds many counts of this clonotype. The gene calls are TRBV7-9 and TRBJ2-1; D remains ambiguous. Deletions cut 0 bases from V and 5 bases from J, with 5 bases between. The CDR3 sequence is 13 residues long. Germline values: CDR1 SEHNR, CDR2 FQNEAQ (reference sequence). CDR3 sequence (DNA): TGTGCCAGCAGCTTAGCCCGGGACAATGAGCAGTTCTTC. This encodes CASSLARDNEQFF. Full variable domain (rest looked up from reference TRBV7-9 and TRBJ2-1): DTGVSQNPRHKITKRGQNVTFRCDPISEHNRLYWYRQTLGQGPEFLTYFQNEAQLEKSRLLSDRFSAERPKGSFSTLEIQRTEQGDSAMYLCASSLARDNEQFFGPGTRLTVL.

This clonotype is classed as medium-sized. The rearrangement uses TRBV2 and TRBJ2-1; 7 bases align to TRBD1. The V segment lost 4 bases and the J segment 4 bases; nucleotides outside the gene matches: 4. Germline CDR1 reads SNHLY; CDR2 reads FYNNEI. The CDR3 consists of 14 residues. This CDR3 is CASSALTGYNEQFF. DNA for the CDR3: TGTGCCAGCAGTGCCCTGACAGGGTACAATGAGCAGTTCTTC.

There are many counts of this clonotype. The CDR3 DNA is TGTGCCAGCAGCTTAGGGGTTGGGCTACCCACCGGGGAGCTGTTTTTT. The encoded protein is CASSLGVGLPTGELFF. The rearrangement joins TRBV7-8 to TRBJ2-2; D ambiguous. The germline V gene encodes CDR1 SGHVS and CDR2 FQNEAQ. The CDR3 totals 16 residues. Trimming removed 1 base from V and 4 bases from J, with 13 bases in between. The full variable domain, completed using reference TRBV7-8 and TRBJ2-2, is GAGVSQSPRYKVAKRGQDVALRCDPISGHVSLFWYQQALGQGPEFLTYFQNEAQLDKSGLPSDRFFAERPEGSVSTLKIQRTQQEDSAVYLCASSLGVGLPTGELFFGEGSRLTVL.

This clonotype was counted many times. The rearrangement joins TRBV6-2 or TRBV6-3 to TRBJ2-3; perhaps TRBD1 as D (8 bases). The CDR3 spans 16 residues. The ends were cut back, 2 bases at V and 6 bases at J, with 18 bases in the middle. CDR1 MNHEY and CDR2 SVGEGT come from the germline V gene. The CDR3 coding sequence is TGTGCCAGCAGTTACGCCAAGACAGGGGAGGGGGATACGCAGTATTTT. It translates to CASSYAKTGEGDTQYF.

This clonotype ranks as medium-sized. The chain joins TRBV5-6 to TRBJ2-7; the D call may be TRBD1 or TRBD2 (5 bases each). This CDR3 comprises 18 residues. Germline V gives CDR1 SGHDT, CDR2 YYEEEE. V was shortened by 4 bases and J by 3 bases, with 26 bases between the two germline ends. CDR3 in amino acids: CASSPPKEDTTRVYEQYF. The CDR3 DNA reads as TGTGCCAGCAGCCCCCCCAAGGAGGACACCACCAGGGTCTACGAGCAGTACTTC.

The chain links TRBV9 to TRBJ2-1; 14 bases are shared with TRBD2. J was trimmed by 0 bases and V by 4 bases; bases with no gene match: 6. CDR1 SGDLS and CDR2 YYNGEE come from the germline V gene. The CDR3 is 18 amino acids. The CDR3 DNA is TGTGCCAGCAGCCGTGGGACTAGCGGGGGTGCCTCCTACAATGAGCAGTTCTTC. Encoded protein: CASSRGTSGGASYNEQFF.